The clone carrying this TCR beta chain has just a few counts. The antigen is undetermined. Every isolated RNA sample was fully reverse transcribed, so sequencing captured expressed TCRB transcripts. There were 3.4 million or so reads on average in the naive, central memory and regulatory T cell samples. The table came from immunoSEQ multiplex PCR; TCRdb's copy has only in-frame clones and leaves some out. This sample yields 230,000 or so clones, of which around 15% are seen a single time; about 0.092% belongs to the top ten. CDR1 SGDLS and CDR2 YYNGEE come from the germline V gene. V was pared by 1 base and J by 8 bases, with 3 bases of the junction left unmatched. The CDR3 contains 14 residues. This record belongs to a study of beta chain features in type 1 diabetes. Study observations and caveats: Patients with Type 1 diabetes showed moderately but significantly shorter TCRB CDR3s in all four CD4+ subsets. The study found fewer insertions and more deletions at VDJ junctions in type 1 diabetes patients.

This sequence joins TRBV9 and TRBJ2-1; 10 nucleotides match TRBD2. This TCR was sampled from a man between 25 and 39 years old with type 1 diabetes. The material sequenced was naive CD4+ T cells from blood. CDR3: CASSVLAGVDEQFF. CDR3 nucleotides: TGTGCCAGCAGCGTACTAGCGGGAGTCGATGAGCAGTTCTTC. Supplemented by reference TRBV9 and TRBJ2-1, the full variable domain reads DSGVTQTPKHLITATGQRVTLRCSPRSGDLSVYWYQQSLDQGLQFLIQYYNGEERAKGNILERFSAQQFPDLHSELNLSSLELGDSALYFCASSVLAGVDEQFFGPGTRLTVL.